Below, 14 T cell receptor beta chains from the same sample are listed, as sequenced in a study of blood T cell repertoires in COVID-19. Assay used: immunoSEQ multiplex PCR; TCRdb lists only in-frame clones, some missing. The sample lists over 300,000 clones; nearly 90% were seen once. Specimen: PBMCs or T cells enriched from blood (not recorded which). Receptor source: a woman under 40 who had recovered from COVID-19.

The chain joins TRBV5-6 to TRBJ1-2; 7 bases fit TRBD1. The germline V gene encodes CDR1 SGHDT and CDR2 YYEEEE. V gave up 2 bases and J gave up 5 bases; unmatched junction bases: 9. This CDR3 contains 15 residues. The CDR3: CASSFRGGMIYGYTF. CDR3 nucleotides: TGTGCCAGCAGCTTTCGAGGGGGCATGATATATGGCTACACCTTC.

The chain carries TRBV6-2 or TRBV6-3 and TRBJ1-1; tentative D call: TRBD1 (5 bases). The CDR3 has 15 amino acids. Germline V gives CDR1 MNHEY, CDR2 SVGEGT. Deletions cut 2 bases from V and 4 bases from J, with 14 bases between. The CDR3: CASSYHGRGRTEAFF. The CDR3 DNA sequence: TGTGCCAGCAGTTACCACGGAAGGGGCCGCACTGAAGCTTTCTTT.

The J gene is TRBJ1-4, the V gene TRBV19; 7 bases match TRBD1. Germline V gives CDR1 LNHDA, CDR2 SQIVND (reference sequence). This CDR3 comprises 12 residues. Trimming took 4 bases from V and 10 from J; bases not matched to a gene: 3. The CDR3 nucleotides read TGTGCCAGTAGTAACCGACAGGGAAAACTGTTTTTT. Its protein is CASSNRQGKLFF.

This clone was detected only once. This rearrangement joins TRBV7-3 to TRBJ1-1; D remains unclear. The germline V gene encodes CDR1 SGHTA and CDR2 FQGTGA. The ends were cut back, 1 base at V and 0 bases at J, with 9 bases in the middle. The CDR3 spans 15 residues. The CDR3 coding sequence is TGTGCCAGCAGCTTAATGGGCTCATTGAACACTGAAGCTTTCTTT. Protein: CASSLMGSLNTEAFF. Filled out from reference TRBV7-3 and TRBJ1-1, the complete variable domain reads GAGVSQTPSNKVTEKGKYVELRCDPISGHTALYWYRQSLGQGPEFLIYFQGTGAADDSGLPNDRFFAVRPEGSVSTLKIQRTERGDSAVYLCASSLMGSLNTEAFFGQGTRLTVV.

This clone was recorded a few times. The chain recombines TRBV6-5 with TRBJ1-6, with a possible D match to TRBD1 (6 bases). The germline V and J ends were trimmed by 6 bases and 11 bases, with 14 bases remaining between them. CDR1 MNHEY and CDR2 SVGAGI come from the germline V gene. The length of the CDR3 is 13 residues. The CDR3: CASSSTYRAPLHF. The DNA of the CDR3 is TGTGCCAGCAGCTCAACATACAGGGCACCCCTCCACTTT.

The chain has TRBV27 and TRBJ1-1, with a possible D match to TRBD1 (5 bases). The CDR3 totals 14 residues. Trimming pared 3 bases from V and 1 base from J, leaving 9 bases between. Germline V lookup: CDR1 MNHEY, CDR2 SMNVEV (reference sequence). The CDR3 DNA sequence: TGTGCCAGCAGTTTCTGGGGCCAGAACACTGAAGCTTTCTTT. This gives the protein CASSFWGQNTEAFF.

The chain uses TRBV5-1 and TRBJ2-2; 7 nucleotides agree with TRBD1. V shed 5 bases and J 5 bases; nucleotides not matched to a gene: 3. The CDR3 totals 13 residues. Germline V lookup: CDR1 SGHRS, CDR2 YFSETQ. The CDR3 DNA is TGCGCCAGCAGTCGACAGGGTACCGGGGAGCTGTTTTTT. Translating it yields CASSRQGTGELFF.

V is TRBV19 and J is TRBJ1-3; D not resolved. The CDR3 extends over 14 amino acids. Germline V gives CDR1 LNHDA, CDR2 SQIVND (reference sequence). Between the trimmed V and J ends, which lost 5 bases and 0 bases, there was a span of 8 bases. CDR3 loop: CASSQSPSGNTIYF. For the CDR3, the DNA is TGTGCCAGTAGTCAATCCCCCTCTGGAAACACCATATATTTT.

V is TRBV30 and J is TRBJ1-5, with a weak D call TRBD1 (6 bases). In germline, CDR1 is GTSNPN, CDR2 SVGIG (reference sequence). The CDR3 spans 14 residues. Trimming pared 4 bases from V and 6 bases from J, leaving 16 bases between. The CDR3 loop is CAWTNSGGGQPQHF. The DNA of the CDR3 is TGTGCCTGGACCAACTCTGGGGGCGGTCAGCCCCAGCATTTT. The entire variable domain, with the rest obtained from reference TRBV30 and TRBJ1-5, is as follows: SQTIHQWPATLVQPVGSPLSLECTVEGTSNPNLYWYRQAAGRGLQLLFYSVGIGQISSEVPQNLSASRPQDRQFILSSKKLLLSDSGFYLCAWTNSGGGQPQHFGDGTRLSIL.

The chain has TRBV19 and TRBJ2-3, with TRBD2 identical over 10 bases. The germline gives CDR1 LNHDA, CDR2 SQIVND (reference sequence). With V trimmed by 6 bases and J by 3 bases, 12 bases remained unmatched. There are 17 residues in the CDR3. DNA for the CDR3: TGTGCCAGTAGCACGCTCTTTTCGGGACTAGCGACAGATACGCAGTATTTT. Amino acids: CASSTLFSGLATDTQYF.

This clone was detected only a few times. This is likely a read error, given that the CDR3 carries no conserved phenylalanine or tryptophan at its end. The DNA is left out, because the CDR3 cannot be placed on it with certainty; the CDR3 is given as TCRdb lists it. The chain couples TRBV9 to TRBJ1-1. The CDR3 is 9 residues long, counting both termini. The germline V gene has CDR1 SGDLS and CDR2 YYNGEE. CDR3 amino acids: CASSVEPVV.

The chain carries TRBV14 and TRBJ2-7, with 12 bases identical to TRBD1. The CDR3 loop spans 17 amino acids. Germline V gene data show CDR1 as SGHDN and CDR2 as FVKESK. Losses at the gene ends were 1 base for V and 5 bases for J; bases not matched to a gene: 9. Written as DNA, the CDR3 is TGTGCCAGCAGCCAAGCTCCCCGGGACAGGGGGCTCAACGAGCAGTACTTC. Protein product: CASSQAPRDRGLNEQYF.

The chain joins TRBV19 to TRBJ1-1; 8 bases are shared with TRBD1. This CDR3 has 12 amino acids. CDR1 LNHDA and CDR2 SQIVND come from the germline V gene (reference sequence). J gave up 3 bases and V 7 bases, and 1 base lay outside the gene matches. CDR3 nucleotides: TGTGCCAGTACAGGGGGCTACACTGAAGCTTTCTTT. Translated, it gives CASTGGYTEAFF.

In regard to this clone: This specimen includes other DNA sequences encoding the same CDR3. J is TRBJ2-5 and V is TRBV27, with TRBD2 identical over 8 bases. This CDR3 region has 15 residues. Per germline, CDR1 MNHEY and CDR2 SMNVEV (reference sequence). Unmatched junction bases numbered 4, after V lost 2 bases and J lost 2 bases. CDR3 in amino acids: CASSLLAGGQETQYF. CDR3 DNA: TGTGCCAGCAGTTTACTGGCGGGGGGTCAAGAGACCCAGTACTTC.